This note documents a single T cell receptor beta chain sequence. Per the study methods: Estimated nucleated cell counts came from reference gene primer amplification. Generated by immunoSEQ multiplex PCR, the TCRdb table keeps only in-frame clones and is missing some. Clonal size and the V and J genes are those of that table, whereas D and trimming came from the DNA. The sample contains about 280,000 clones, 85% to 90% of which appear only once. These data originate in a study of blood T cell repertoires in COVID-19. Participants were aged 18 to 89 years from approximately 24 US areas. Participant-reported clinical history was the basis for cohort assignment. The TCR originated in a young woman with acute COVID-19. Sequenced: PBMCs or T cells enriched from blood (not recorded which).

CDR3 sequence: CASSSGGYNEQFF. CDR3 nucleotides: TGTGCCAGCAGCTCAGGGGGCTACAATGAGCAGTTCTTC. The rearrangement links TRBV11-2 to TRBJ2-1; 7 bases fit TRBD1. This CDR3 has 13 residues. J gave up 3 bases and V 4 bases, and 0 bases lay outside the gene matches. CDR1 is SGHAT, CDR2 FQNNGV, per germline.